This TCR beta chain comes out of a study of blood T cell repertoires in COVID-19. Study-wide background: COVID-19 samples, acute and convalescent, were from the United States, Italy and Spain.

Using immunoSEQ multiplex PCR, the repertoire was profiled, and TCRdb retains in-frame clones only, with some absent. The sample has 240,000 or so clones; about 81% are singletons. The CDR3 runs to 13 residues. V gave up 6 bases and J gave up 4 bases; unmatched junction bases: 5. CDR1 LGHDT and CDR2 YNNKEL come from the germline V gene (reference sequence). Input material: peripheral blood. This chain links TRBV3-1 (or the pseudogene TRBV3-2) with TRBJ1-2, with 7 bases lining up with TRBD1. The receptor was isolated from a woman aged 60-70 years with active or convalescent COVID-19. The CDR3 protein is CASRRDSSYGYTF. CDR3 sequence (DNA): TGTGCCAGCAGGCGGGACAGCAGCTATGGCTACACCTTC.